This T cell receptor (beta chain) was captured in a study of monozygotic twins with inflammatory bowel disease. The V gene's germline CDR1 is SGDLS and CDR2 YYNGEE. The CDR3 covers 17 residues. Reanalyzing the 5' RACE reads, TCRdb keeps one entry per CDR3 protein, without DNA. In total, the table holds 330,000 or so distinct CDR3 sequences. After skipping T cell sorting, the authors isolated total RNA from whole blood. The genes are TRBV9 and TRBJ1-2. This TCR derives from a human donor with ulcerative colitis or Crohn's disease, or a healthy co-twin of an affected twin (not recorded which). Sequenced input: blood. The chain's CDR3 is CASSVDGPLHLFNGYTF.